The 31 T cell receptor beta chains reported below all come from one sample, sequenced in a study of spatial heterogeneity in lung cancer. Time point meaning: sample taken at primary tumor resection. Unsorted samples of tumor, nontumor lung or frozen PBMC had their whole RNA sequenced. TCRdb redid the calling of the 5' RACE reads with MiXCR, one entry per CDR3 protein. The sample shows about 610 distinct CDR3 sequences, under 35% of them seen only once. The sample consisted of PBMCs, taken at surgery. These receptor sequences come from a male donor with early-stage non-small cell lung cancer.

This clonotype is termed large. For a library built for alpha chains, this beta chain is a stray read; little rests on its size. The chain employs TRBV4-1 and TRBJ2-1; D is perhaps TRBD1 (6 bases). Germline V gene lookup returns CDR1 MGHRA and CDR2 YSYEKL. Trimming pared 0 bases from V and 5 bases from J, leaving 8 bases between. The CDR3 is made up of 14 amino acids. The CDR3, as DNA: TGCGCCAGCAGCCAAGATAGGACAGACAATGAGCAGTTCTTC. This codes for CASSQDRTDNEQFF.

Comments on this clonotype: This beta chain represents an off-target read in a library built for alpha chains; its size is of limited meaning. The chain carries TRBV7-8 and TRBJ2-3; a possible D gene is TRBD1 (5 bases). The CDR3 has 13 amino acids. From germline, CDR1 is SGHVS and CDR2 FQNEAQ. V dropped 5 bases and J dropped 5 bases, with 11 bases sitting between them. CDR3 sequence reads: CASSERQGDTQYF. The DNA of the CDR3 is TGTGCCAGCAGCGAGAGGCAGGGAGATACGCAGTATTTT.

A single count supports this clonotype. The size of this beta chain means little, since it is a stray read in a library made for alpha chains. The chain links TRBV6-2 or TRBV6-3 to TRBJ2-2; 8 positions match TRBD2. Germline assignment: CDR1 MNHEY and CDR2 SVGEGT. The CDR3 has 15 residues. The V and J ends lost 3 bases and 7 bases, in that order; junction bases with no gene match: 7. This CDR3 reads CASSYPTAGDGELFF. CDR3 nucleotides: TGTGCCAGCAGTTATCCTACAGCGGGAGACGGGGAGCTGTTTTTT.

Within the sample, this clonotype is large. The size of this beta chain means little, since it is a stray read in a library made for alpha chains. The V gene is TRBV10-3, the J gene TRBJ2-6; either TRBD1 or TRBD2 may fit D (5 bases each). Trimming cost V 10 bases and J 4 bases, with 14 bases left between them. Germline values: CDR1 ENHRY, CDR2 SYGVKD. The CDR3 has 14 residues. The CDR3 sequence is CATRGTAGANVLTF. CDR3 nucleotide sequence: TGTGCCACTAGAGGGACCGCCGGGGCCAACGTCCTGACTTTC.

This clonotype is classed as large. Being off target in a library aimed at alpha chains, this beta chain has a size of little meaning. The rearrangement links TRBV7-2 to TRBJ2-5; 9 bases align to TRBD2. The V gene end was trimmed by 7 bases and the J gene end by 7 bases; junction bases not matched to a gene: 7. CDR1 and CDR2 (germline): SGHTA, FQGNSA. The CDR3 contains 13 residues. The CDR3 nucleotides read TGTGCCAGCACCCAAGCGGGAGGTGGGACCCAGTACTTC. As protein: CASTQAGGGTQYF.

This clonotype occurred a few times. Since the library was made to target alpha chains, this beta chain is a stray read and its abundance is not meaningful. The rearrangement links TRBV20-1 to TRBJ2-3, with D possibly matching TRBD2 (6 bases). The germline V and J ends were trimmed by 3 bases and 2 bases, with 9 bases remaining between them. The germline gives CDR1 DFQATT, CDR2 SNEGSKA (reference sequence). This CDR3 is 13 amino acids long. The CDR3 sequence: CSASGGYTDTQYF. The DNA of the CDR3 is TGCAGTGCTAGCGGGGGATACACAGATACGCAGTATTTT.

Comment on this clonotype: Given a much more abundant clone one base away, this may be a read error. This beta chain is a stray sequence in a library constructed for alpha chains; its clone size is not meaningful. This rearrangement joins TRBV7-2 to TRBJ2-2; 7 nucleotides agree with TRBD1. The CDR3 is 16 amino acids. Germline CDR1 reads SGHTA; CDR2 reads FQGNSA. The V segment lost 5 bases and the J segment 3 bases; nucleotides outside the gene matches: 9. The CDR3 nucleotides read TGTGCCAGCAGCCCGATGACAGGGAAGGACACCGGGGAGCTGTTTTTT. This encodes CASSPMTGKDTGELFF. The complete variable domain, with remaining parts taken from reference TRBV7-2 and TRBJ2-2, reads GAGVSQSPSNKVTEKGKDVELRCDPISGHTALYWYRQSLGQGLEFLIYFQGNSAPDKSGLPSDRFSAERTGGSVSTLTIQRTQQEDSAVYLCASSPMTGKDTGELFFGEGSRLTVL.

Notes on this clonotype: This beta chain represents an off-target read in a library built for alpha chains; its size is of limited meaning. This chain connects TRBV20-1 to TRBJ2-3, with 10 bases fitting TRBD2. The CDR3 spans 16 residues. CDR1 DFQATT and CDR2 SNEGSKA come from the germline V gene (reference sequence). J was trimmed by 2 bases and V by 0 bases; bases with no gene match: 5. CDR3 protein: CSARDASGGATDTQYF. As DNA, the CDR3 is TGCAGTGCTAGAGATGCTAGCGGGGGAGCCACAGATACGCAGTATTTT.

This clonotype came up a few times. Since the library was made to target alpha chains, this beta chain is a stray read and its abundance is not meaningful. This chain connects TRBV7-9 to TRBJ2-5; TRBD2 agrees at 11 bases. Germline V gene data show CDR1 as SEHNR and CDR2 as FQNEAQ (reference sequence). Trimming cost V 5 bases and J 5 bases; bases outside gene matches: 4. This CDR3 region has 14 residues. This chain's CDR3 is CASSATSGDETQYF. The DNA of the CDR3 is TGTGCCAGCAGCGCGACTAGCGGGGATGAGACCCAGTACTTC.

This clonotype qualifies as large. This beta chain is a stray sequence in a library constructed for alpha chains; its clone size is not meaningful. The genes are TRBV20-1 and TRBJ2-5; D is ambiguous. V was clipped by 5 bases and J by 5 bases, with 15 bases between them. The CDR3 has 13 residues. Per the germline V gene, CDR1 is DFQATT and CDR2 is SNEGSKA (reference sequence). The CDR3 sequence: CSAEHWAGETQYF. The CDR3 region has the DNA TGCAGTGCTGAGCATTGGGCCGGTGAGACCCAGTACTTC.

By share, this clonotype ranks as large. Since it is a stray read in a library aimed at alpha chains, this beta chain has a size that is not meaningful. The chain has TRBV6-2 or TRBV6-3 and TRBJ2-3, with 10 nucleotides matching TRBD2. This CDR3 spans 14 amino acids. Per germline, CDR1 MNHEY and CDR2 SVGEGT. J lost 4 bases, V lost 2 bases, and 0 bases had no gene match. In DNA form, the CDR3 reads TGTGCCAGCAGTTACGGGACTAGCGCAGATACGCAGTATTTT. Translating gives CASSYGTSADTQYF.

Points on this clonotype: This beta chain turned up in a library designed for alpha chains; as an off-target read, its abundance says little. The V call is TRBV10-3, the J call TRBJ2-7; possibly TRBD1 for D (6 bases). The CDR3 is 13 residues long. CDR1 and CDR2 (germline): ENHRY, SYGVKD. Deletions cut 11 bases from V and 2 bases from J, with 16 bases between. CDR3 sequence: CAAAWDTAYEQYF. DNA for the CDR3: TGTGCCGCCGCGTGGGACACCGCCTACGAGCAGTACTTC.

By share, this clonotype counts as large. The size of this beta chain means little, since it is a stray read in a library made for alpha chains. CDR3 nucleotide sequence: TGTGCCAGCAGTTACAAGGGGAGGCAGTACTTC. It encodes CASSYKGRQYF. This rearrangement joins TRBV6-5 to TRBJ2-7, with D tentatively TRBD1 or TRBD2 (5 bases each). This CDR3 has 11 residues. Germline-derived CDR1 and CDR2 are MNHEY and SVGAGI. V was clipped by 2 bases and J by 9 bases, with 8 bases between them.

Comments on this clonotype: Because the library targeted alpha chains, this beta chain is an off-target read whose size means little. The gene calls are TRBV30 and TRBJ2-7, with TRBD1 matching over 7 bases. The length of the CDR3 is 13 residues. Germline trimming cut 2 bases from V and 7 bases from J; bases unmatched to any gene: 8. Germline CDR1 reads GTSNPN; CDR2 reads SVGIG (reference sequence). The CDR3 loop is CAWSKKGAQEQYF. The CDR3 coding sequence is TGTGCCTGGAGTAAGAAGGGGGCTCAGGAGCAGTACTTC.

With regard to this clonotype: Found in a library prepared for alpha chains, this beta chain is an off-target read, and its abundance has little meaning. The chain recombines TRBV29-1 with TRBJ2-5; D uncertain. The length of the CDR3 is 13 residues. CDR1 and CDR2 (germline): SQVTM, ANQGSEA. Trimming shortened V by 5 bases and J by 7 bases, and 17 bases separated the two germline ends. In DNA form, the CDR3 reads TGCAGCGTTAGGACCCGGACGAAGGGGACCCAGTACTTC. This codes for CSVRTRTKGTQYF. The entire variable domain, with the rest obtained from reference TRBV29-1 and TRBJ2-5, is as follows: SAVISQKPSRDICQRGTSLTIQCQVDSQVTMMFWYRQQPGQSLTLIATANQGSEATYESGFVIDKFPISRPNLTFSTLTVSNMSPEDSSIYLCSVRTRTKGTQYFGPGTRLLVL.

In this sample, this clonotype is large (0.1 to 1%). Because this beta chain is a stray read in a library intended to capture alpha chains, its abundance should not be given much weight. V and J are TRBV30 and TRBJ1-2; 7 bases line up with TRBD1. Germline V gives CDR1 GTSNPN, CDR2 SVGIG (reference sequence). There are 12 residues in the CDR3. Here the CDR3 DNA reads TGTGGTCAGGAGAGGGACAGCTATGGCTACACCTTC. The encoded protein is CGQERDSYGYTF.

For this clonotype: A much larger clone sits a single nucleotide away, making a read error possible. Since it is a stray read in a library aimed at alpha chains, this beta chain has a size that is not meaningful. The chain links TRBV13 to TRBJ2-1; D remains unclear. Germline V CDR1 and CDR2: PRHDT, FYEKMQ (reference sequence). The CDR3 length is 11 residues. CDR3 bases: TGTGTCAGCAGCTTAGGAAATGAGCAGTTCTTC. It is translated as CVSSLGNEQFF.

A word on this clonotype: One end of the junction fails to match germline, which may point to a read error. This beta chain slipped into a library made for alpha chains as a stray read, so its size is not meaningful. The genes are TRBV7-2 and TRBJ2-5; 10 positions agree with TRBD1. CDR1 and CDR2 from the germline V gene are SGHTA and FQGNSA. The CDR3 is 13 residues long. CDR3: CANSWTGGETQYF. The CDR3 bases are TGTGCCAACAGCTGGACAGGGGGAGAGACCCAGTACTTC.

This clonotype was seen a few times. This beta chain lies outside the target of a library built for alpha chains; its clone size means little. The chain carries TRBV30 and TRBJ2-7; D is unclear. The CDR3 has 11 residues. Germline-derived CDR1 and CDR2 are GTSNPN and SVGIG (reference sequence). V lost 4 bases and J lost 4, with 8 bases in between. The CDR3 here is CAWKALYEQYF. The CDR3 region has the DNA TGTGCCTGGAAAGCTCTTTACGAGCAGTACTTC. Full variable domain (remainder filled in from reference TRBV30 and TRBJ2-7): SQTIHQWPATLVQPVGSPLSLECTVEGTSNPNLYWYRQAAGRGLQLLFYSVGIGQISSEVPQNLSASRPQDRQFILSSKKLLLSDSGFYLCAWKALYEQYFGPGTRLTVT.

Relative to its sample, this clonotype is large. The size of this beta chain means little, since it is a stray read in a library made for alpha chains. The chain joins TRBV20-1 to TRBJ1-3; no definite D call. There are 14 residues in the CDR3. The ends were cut back, 0 bases at V and 1 base at J, with 7 bases in the middle. The germline V gene has CDR1 DFQATT and CDR2 SNEGSKA (reference sequence). CDR3 protein: CSAREPESGNTIYF. The CDR3 nucleotides are TGCAGTGCTAGAGAACCCGAATCTGGAAACACCATATATTTT.

This clonotype is labeled hyperexpanded (1% or more). The library was built for alpha chains, so this beta chain is an off-target read and its size means little. The chain carries TRBV13 and TRBJ2-1; D uncertain. CDR1 is PRHDT and CDR2 is FYEKMQ in the germline V gene (reference sequence). V was pared by 0 bases and J by 7 bases, with 1 base between. This CDR3 has 11 amino acids. For the CDR3, the DNA is TGTGCCAGCAGCTTAGGAAATGAGCAGTTCTTC. Translating it yields CASSLGNEQFF.

This clonotype appeared a few times. The library was prepared for alpha chains; this beta chain is a stray read, so its frequency means little. The V gene is TRBV19, the J gene TRBJ2-1; TRBD1 agrees at 10 bases. Germline V CDR1 and CDR2: LNHDA, SQIVND (reference sequence). The V gene end was trimmed by 8 bases and the J gene end by 8 bases; junction bases not matched to a gene: 6. The CDR3 is made up of 13 amino acids. The CDR3 DNA follows: TGTGCCAGTTGGGACAGGGGTAAAGATGAGCAGTTCTTC. It is translated as CASWDRGKDEQFF.

This clonotype counts as large (0.1 to 1%). Little can be read into the size of this beta chain, an off-target read in a library designed for alpha chains. The rearrangement uses TRBV29-1 and TRBJ2-7; 8 nucleotides match TRBD2. Germline CDR1 reads SQVTM; CDR2 reads ANQGSEA. The CDR3 has 14 residues. V gave up 4 bases and J gave up 6 bases; unmatched junction bases: 11. The CDR3 DNA follows: TGCAGCGTTGTCAGCGGGGGCTTTTACGGCGAGCAGTACTTC. This gives the protein CSVVSGGFYGEQYF.

A note on this clonotype: In a library made to pick up alpha chains, this beta chain is a stray read with a size that means little. The chain carries TRBV7-9 and TRBJ2-1; D is possibly TRBD2 (5 bases). The CDR3 loop spans 14 amino acids. Trimming cost V 5 bases and J 5 bases, with 13 bases left between them. Germline CDR1 reads SEHNR; CDR2 reads FQNEAQ (reference sequence). CDR3 sequence: CASSHGDPHNEQFF. CDR3 nucleotide sequence: TGTGCCAGCAGCCACGGGGATCCCCACAATGAGCAGTTCTTC.

Remarks on this clonotype: With the library built for alpha chains, this beta chain is off target and its frequency is not meaningful. The V and J genes are TRBV20-1 and TRBJ2-5; tentative D call: TRBD2 (5 bases). This CDR3 region has 13 residues. V lost 1 base, J lost 4 bases, and 10 bases lay in between. Germline lookup yields CDR1 DFQATT and CDR2 SNEGSKA (reference sequence). The CDR3 reads CSARAWGAETQYF. The CDR3, as DNA: TGCAGTGCTAGAGCCTGGGGAGCAGAGACCCAGTACTTC.

This clonotype rates as large. This beta chain is an unintended read in a library built for alpha chains; its size means little. V is TRBV6-6 and J is TRBJ2-7; D gene ambiguous. Trimming shortened V by 4 bases and J by 7 bases, and 14 bases separated the two germline ends. This CDR3 contains 13 residues. The germline CDR1 and CDR2 sequences are MNHNY and SVGAGI (reference sequence). The DNA of the CDR3 is TGTGCCAGCAGTTCGCAGCTTTGGGGTGAGCAGTACTTC. Translated, it gives CASSSQLWGEQYF.

In regard to this clonotype: This beta chain appears as a stray read in a library generated for alpha chains; its size is not informative. The chain has TRBV30 and TRBJ1-1; tentatively, D is TRBD1 (5 bases). Germline assignment: CDR1 GTSNPN and CDR2 SVGIG (reference sequence). V was trimmed by 2 bases and J by 5 bases, leaving 9 bases between them. The CDR3 covers 12 residues. CDR3 nucleotides: TGTGCCTGGAGTAAGGGGAATACTGAAGCTTTCTTT. It is translated as CAWSKGNTEAFF. Full variable domain (outside the CDR3, taken from reference TRBV30 and TRBJ1-1): SQTIHQWPATLVQPVGSPLSLECTVEGTSNPNLYWYRQAAGRGLQLLFYSVGIGQISSEVPQNLSASRPQDRQFILSSKKLLLSDSGFYLCAWSKGNTEAFFGQGTRLTVV.

This clonotype occurred a few times. The size of this beta chain means little, since it is a stray read in a library made for alpha chains. V gene TRBV11-2 combines with J gene TRBJ2-5; the D gene is possibly TRBD1 (5 bases). Trimming took 0 bases from V and 8 from J, leaving 13 bases between them. Germline V gives CDR1 SGHAT, CDR2 FQNNGV. This CDR3 is built from 14 residues. CDR3 sequence: CASSLDPLRVTQYF. Written as DNA, the CDR3 is TGTGCCAGCAGCTTAGATCCACTCAGGGTAACCCAGTACTTC.

Within the sample, this clonotype is hyperexpanded. Little can be read into the size of this beta chain, an off-target read in a library designed for alpha chains. The chain recombines TRBV7-2 with TRBJ2-1; D is perhaps TRBD2 (5 bases). This CDR3 has 13 amino acids. V was trimmed by 3 bases and J by 6 bases, leaving 9 bases between them. Per germline, CDR1 SGHTA and CDR2 FQGNSA. In DNA form, the CDR3 reads TGTGCCAGCAGCTTCTCCGGAGGCAATGAGCAGTTCTTC. This sequence encodes CASSFSGGNEQFF.

This clonotype is labeled large. This beta chain appears as a stray read in a library generated for alpha chains; its size is not informative. V is TRBV20-1 and J is TRBJ2-2; D unclear. CDR3 size: 13 residues. Between the trimmed V and J ends, which lost 3 bases and 1 base, there was a span of 6 bases. The germline V gene encodes CDR1 DFQATT and CDR2 SNEGSKA (reference sequence). The CDR3 DNA reads as TGCAGTGCTAGTTTGAGGAACACCGGGGAGCTGTTTTTT. This sequence encodes CSASLRNTGELFF.

This clonotype was detected a few times. Within a library made for alpha chains, this beta chain is off target, and its count is uninformative. This chain joins TRBV7-9 and TRBJ2-5; 11 bases are a match to TRBD2. The V and J ends lost 5 bases and 5 bases, in that order; junction bases with no gene match: 4. The CDR3 is 14 residues long. Per the germline V gene, CDR1 is SEHNR and CDR2 is FQNEAQ (reference sequence). This CDR3 is CASSTTSGAETQYF. The CDR3 DNA reads as TGTGCCAGCAGCACGACTAGCGGGGCTGAGACCCAGTACTTC.